Listed here are 11 T cell receptor beta chains from one sample, sequenced in a study of T cells after yellow fever vaccination. MiXCR, applied by TCRdb to the 5' RACE reads, yields one record per CDR3 protein. The data hold hundreds of thousands of distinct CDR3 sequences, with about a fifth observed a single time. This sample comprised PBMCs, obtained 15 days after the yellow fever booster vaccination. The receptors come from a man aged 25-45 years who received the YFV17D yellow fever vaccine.

This clonotype has more than one count but fewer than ten. The J gene is TRBJ2-7, the V gene TRBV5-1; either TRBD1 or TRBD2 may fit D (5 bases each). Trimming removed 1 base at V and 0 bases at J, with 11 bases between. The CDR3 consists of 15 residues. The germline CDR1 and CDR2 sequences are SGHRS and YFSETQ. The CDR3 nucleotides read TGCGCCAGCAGCTTGCGGGGACCGAACTCCTACGAGCAGTACTTC. It codes for CASSLRGPNSYEQYF.

The chain has TRBV19 and TRBJ2-2; 7 positions agree with TRBD2. Germline V CDR1 and CDR2: LNHDA, SQIVND (reference sequence). The CDR3 runs to 15 residues. The junction had 6 bases not matched to a gene; V was cut back by 2 bases and J by 6 bases. DNA for the CDR3: TGTGCCAGTAGTATATGGGGGGGAGCTGCCGGGGAGCTGTTTTTT. Protein: CASSIWGGAAGELFF.

This clonotype has more than one count but fewer than ten. This chain uses TRBV20-1 with TRBJ2-4; maybe TRBD1 (5 bases). The length of the CDR3 is 13 residues. Between the trimmed V and J ends, which lost 6 bases and 8 bases, there was a span of 17 bases. Germline loops: CDR1 DFQATT, CDR2 SNEGSKA (reference sequence). CDR3 coding DNA: TGCAGTGCCGAAGAAGGTGTCAGGGACATTCAGTACTTC. The encoded protein is CSAEEGVRDIQYF.

This CDR3 is CASRFGDPQETQYF. For the CDR3, the DNA is TGCGCCAGCAGATTCGGGGACCCCCAAGAGACCCAGTACTTC. This rearrangement joins TRBV5-1 to TRBJ2-5; D possibly uses TRBD1 or TRBD2 (5 bases each). CDR3 length: 14 amino acids. Germline V gives CDR1 SGHRS, CDR2 YFSETQ. Deletions cut 5 bases from V and 1 base from J, with 12 bases between.

V gene TRBV5-1 combines with J gene TRBJ1-1; no clear D. Germline assignment: CDR1 SGHRS and CDR2 YFSETQ. This CDR3 has 14 amino acids. Trimming shortened V by 5 bases and J by 11 bases, and 22 bases separated the two germline ends. This CDR3 reads CASSPPSDGKVAFF. DNA of the CDR3: TGCGCCAGCAGTCCGCCTTCGGACGGAAAAGTGGCTTTCTTT.

This clonotype has more than one count but fewer than ten. The V gene is TRBV3-1, the J gene TRBJ2-3; weak D call: TRBD2 (5 bases). The CDR3 is 15 amino acids. Per the germline V gene, CDR1 is LGHDT and CDR2 is YNNKEL (reference sequence). Trimming cost V 4 bases and J 3 bases, with 14 bases left between them. The CDR3 DNA follows: TGTGCCAGCAGCCCTCAACTAGTCGGAACAGATACGCAGTATTTT. It codes for CASSPQLVGTDTQYF.

The table lists this clonotype with a few counts. This chain uses TRBV29-1 with TRBJ2-7, with 9 bases matching TRBD2. Germline V CDR1 and CDR2: SQVTM, ANQGSEA. There are 16 residues in the CDR3. The junction had 10 bases not matched to a gene; V was cut back by 3 bases and J by 1 base. CDR3 sequence (DNA): TGCAGCGTTGAGGGTGAGGGAGCGGGAGGTTCCTACGAGCAGTACTTC. Amino acid sequence: CSVEGEGAGGSYEQYF.

This clonotype turned up a few times. The rearrangement links TRBV10-3 to TRBJ2-7, with 8 bases lining up with TRBD1. There are 18 residues in the CDR3. Germline lookup yields CDR1 ENHRY and CDR2 SYGVKD. With 0 bases clipped from V and 4 bases from J, the junction kept 14 bases outside the gene matches. CDR3 nucleotide sequence: TGTGCCATCAGTGAGTCGGAGGGCGCAGGGGGCGAAATGTACGAGCAGTACTTC. It yields the protein CAISESEGAGGEMYEQYF.

This clonotype was observed a few times. The chain employs TRBV20-1 and TRBJ2-7, with a weak D call TRBD2 (5 bases). CDR3 length: 13 residues. The ends were cut back, 0 bases at V and 5 bases at J, with 11 bases in the middle. Germline CDR1 reads DFQATT; CDR2 reads SNEGSKA (reference sequence). The CDR3 DNA reads as TGCAGTGCTAGAGATCCCGCCGGGGACGAGCAGTACTTC. Protein: CSARDPAGDEQYF.

The chain recombines TRBV12-3 or TRBV12-4 with TRBJ1-2, with TRBD1 matching over 8 bases. After removal of 3 bases from V and 9 bases from J, the junction contained 6 bases not matched to a gene. This CDR3 is built from 13 residues. CDR3 protein: CASSFGQGASYTF. CDR3 in DNA: TGTGCCAGCAGTTTCGGGCAGGGGGCGAGCTACACCTTC.

The V gene is TRBV5-5, the J gene TRBJ2-4, with D unresolved. CDR1 and CDR2 from the germline V gene are SGHKS and YYEKEE (reference sequence). With 2 bases removed from V and 0 bases from J, the gap between germline ends came to 15 bases. This CDR3 contains 17 residues. The CDR3 nucleotides read TGTGCCAGCAGCTTAGAGAGCGCGGAGCTAGCCAAAAACATTCAGTACTTC. It encodes CASSLESAELAKNIQYF.